This entry is about one TCR beta chain. This sample was included in a study of blood T cell repertoires in COVID-19. Sequencing used immunoSEQ multiplex PCR; TCRdb keeps in-frame clones, though not all of them. The sample lists around 260,000 clones; about 88% were seen once. Trimming shortened V by 6 bases and J by 2 bases, and 19 bases separated the two germline ends. Germline V gives CDR1 MDHEN, CDR2 SYDVKM. The CDR3 totals 16 residues. Sequenced: peripheral blood. This clonotype originated in a woman aged 60 to 75 with COVID-19, enrolled during active disease. The rearrangement uses TRBV28 and TRBJ1-1; the D is unclear. The chain's CDR3 is CASSRNLWALNTEAFF. For the CDR3, the DNA is TGTGCCAGCAGCCGAAACTTGTGGGCTTTAAACACTGAAGCTTTCTTT.